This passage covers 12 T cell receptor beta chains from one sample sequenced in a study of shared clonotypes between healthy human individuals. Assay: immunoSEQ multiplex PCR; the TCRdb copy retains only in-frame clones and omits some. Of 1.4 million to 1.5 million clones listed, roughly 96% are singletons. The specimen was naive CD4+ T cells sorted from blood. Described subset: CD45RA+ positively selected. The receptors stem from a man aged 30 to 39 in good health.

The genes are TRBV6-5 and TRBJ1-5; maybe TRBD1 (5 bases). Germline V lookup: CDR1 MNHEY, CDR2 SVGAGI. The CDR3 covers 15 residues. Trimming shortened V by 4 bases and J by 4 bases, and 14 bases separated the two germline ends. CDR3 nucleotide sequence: TGTGCCAGCAGTTCTGCAGGGACCTATAATCAGCCCCAGCATTTT. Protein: CASSSAGTYNQPQHF.

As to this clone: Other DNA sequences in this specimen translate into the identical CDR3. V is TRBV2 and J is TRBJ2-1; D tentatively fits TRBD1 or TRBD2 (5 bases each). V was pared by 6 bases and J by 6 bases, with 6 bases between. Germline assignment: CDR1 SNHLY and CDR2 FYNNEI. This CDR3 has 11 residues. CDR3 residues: CASSGTNEQFF. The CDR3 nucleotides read TGTGCCAGCAGCGGGACCAATGAGCAGTTCTTC.

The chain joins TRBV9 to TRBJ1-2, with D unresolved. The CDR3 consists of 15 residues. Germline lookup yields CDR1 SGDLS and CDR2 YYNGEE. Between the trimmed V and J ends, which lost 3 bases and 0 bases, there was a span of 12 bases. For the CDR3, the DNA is TGTGCCAGCAGCGCCCCGGACCTGTCTAACTATGGCTACACCTTC. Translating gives CASSAPDLSNYGYTF.

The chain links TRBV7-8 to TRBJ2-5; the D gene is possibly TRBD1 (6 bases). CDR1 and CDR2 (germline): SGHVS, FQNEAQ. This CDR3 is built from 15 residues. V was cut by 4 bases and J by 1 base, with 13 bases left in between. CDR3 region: CASSSPLGAQETQYF. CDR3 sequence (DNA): TGTGCCAGCAGCTCCCCCCTGGGGGCCCAAGAGACCCAGTACTTC.

CDR3 nucleotides: TGTGCCACCAACCTCCCGACAAGATACAATGAGCAGTTCTTC. As protein: CATNLPTRYNEQFF. This rearrangement joins TRBV28 to TRBJ2-1; D is undetermined. Germline V gene data show CDR1 as MDHEN and CDR2 as SYDVKM. V lost 10 bases to trimming and J lost 4 bases, with 17 bases between them. The CDR3 spans 14 residues.

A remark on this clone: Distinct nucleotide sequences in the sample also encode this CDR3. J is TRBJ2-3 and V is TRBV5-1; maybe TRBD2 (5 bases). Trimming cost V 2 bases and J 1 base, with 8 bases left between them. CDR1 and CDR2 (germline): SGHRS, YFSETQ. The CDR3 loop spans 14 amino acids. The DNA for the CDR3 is TGCGCCAGCAGCTTACCCGGGGGCACAGATACGCAGTATTTT. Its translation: CASSLPGGTDTQYF.

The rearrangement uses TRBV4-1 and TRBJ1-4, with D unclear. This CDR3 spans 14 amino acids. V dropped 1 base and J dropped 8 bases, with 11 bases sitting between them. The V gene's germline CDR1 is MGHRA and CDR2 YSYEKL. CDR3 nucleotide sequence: TGCGCCAGCAGCCAAGTGACGATTCGGGAAAAACTGTTTTTT. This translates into CASSQVTIREKLFF.

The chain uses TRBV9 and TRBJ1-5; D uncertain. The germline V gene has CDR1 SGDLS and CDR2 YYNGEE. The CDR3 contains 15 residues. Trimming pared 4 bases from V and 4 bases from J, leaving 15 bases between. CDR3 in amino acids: CASSSDPGLNQPQHF. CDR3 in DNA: TGTGCCAGCAGCTCAGACCCGGGTCTGAATCAGCCCCAGCATTTT.

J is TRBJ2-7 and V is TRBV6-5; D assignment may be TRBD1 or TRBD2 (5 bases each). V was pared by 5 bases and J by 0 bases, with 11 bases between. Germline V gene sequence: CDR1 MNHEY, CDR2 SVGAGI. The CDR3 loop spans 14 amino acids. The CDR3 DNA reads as TGTGCCAGCAGTCTCCGGGACCACTCCTACGAGCAGTACTTC. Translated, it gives CASSLRDHSYEQYF.

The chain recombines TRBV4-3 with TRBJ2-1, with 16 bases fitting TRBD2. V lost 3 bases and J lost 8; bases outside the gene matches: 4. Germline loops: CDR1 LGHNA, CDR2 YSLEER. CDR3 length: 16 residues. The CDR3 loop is CASSQTGTSGRDEQFF. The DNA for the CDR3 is TGCGCCAGCAGCCAGACAGGGACTAGCGGGAGGGATGAGCAGTTCTTC.

As DNA, the CDR3 is TGTGCCAGCAGTTACTCGGTCTACTATGGCTACACCTTC. Encoded protein: CASSYSVYYGYTF. The rearrangement links TRBV6-5 to TRBJ1-2; D not resolved. There are 13 residues in the CDR3. Deletions cut 0 bases from V and 3 bases from J, with 5 bases between. Germline V gene sequence: CDR1 MNHEY, CDR2 SVGAGI.

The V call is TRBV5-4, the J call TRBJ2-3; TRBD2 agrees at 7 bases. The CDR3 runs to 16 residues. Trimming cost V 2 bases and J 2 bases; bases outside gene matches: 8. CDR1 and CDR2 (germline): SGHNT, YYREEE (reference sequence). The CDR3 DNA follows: TGTGCCAGCAGCTTCCACCGGGACTACTTCACAGATACGCAGTATTTT. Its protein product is CASSFHRDYFTDTQYF.